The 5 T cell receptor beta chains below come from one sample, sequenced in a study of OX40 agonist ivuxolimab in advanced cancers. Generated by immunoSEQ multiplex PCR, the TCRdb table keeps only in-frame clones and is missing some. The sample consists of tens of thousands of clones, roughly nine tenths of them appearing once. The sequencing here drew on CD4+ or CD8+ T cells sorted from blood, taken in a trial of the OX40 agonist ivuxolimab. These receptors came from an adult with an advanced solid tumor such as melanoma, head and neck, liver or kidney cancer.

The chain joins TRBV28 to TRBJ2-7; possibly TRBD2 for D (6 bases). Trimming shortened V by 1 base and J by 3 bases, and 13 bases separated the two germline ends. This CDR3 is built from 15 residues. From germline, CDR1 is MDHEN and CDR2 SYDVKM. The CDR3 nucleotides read TGTGCCAGCAGTTTATCGGCGCGGGATAGCTACGAGCAGTACTTC. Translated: CASSLSARDSYEQYF.

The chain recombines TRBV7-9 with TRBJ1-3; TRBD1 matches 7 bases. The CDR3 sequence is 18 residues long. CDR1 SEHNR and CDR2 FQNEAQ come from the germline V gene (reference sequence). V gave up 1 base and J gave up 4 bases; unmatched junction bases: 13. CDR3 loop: CASSLGDLGQLRGNTIYF. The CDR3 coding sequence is TGTGCCAGCAGCTTAGGGGACTTGGGACAGTTAAGAGGAAACACCATATATTTT.

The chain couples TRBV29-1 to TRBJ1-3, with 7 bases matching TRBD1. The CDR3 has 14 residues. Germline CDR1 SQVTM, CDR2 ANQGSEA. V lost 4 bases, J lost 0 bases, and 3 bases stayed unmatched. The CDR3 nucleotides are TGCAGCGTTGGAGGGGGCCGCTCTGGAAACACCATATATTTT. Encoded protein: CSVGGGRSGNTIYF. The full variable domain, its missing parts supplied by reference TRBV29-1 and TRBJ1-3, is SAVISQKPSRDICQRGTSLTIQCQVDSQVTMMFWYRQQPGQSLTLIATANQGSEATYESGFVIDKFPISRPNLTFSTLTVSNMSPEDSSIYLCSVGGGRSGNTIYFGEGSWLTVV.

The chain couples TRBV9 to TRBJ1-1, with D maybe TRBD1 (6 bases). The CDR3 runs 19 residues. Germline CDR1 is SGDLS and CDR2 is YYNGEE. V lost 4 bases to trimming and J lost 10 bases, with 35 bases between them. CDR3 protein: CASSPAGTPLGGGLGGAFF. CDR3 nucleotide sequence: TGTGCCAGCAGCCCGGCCGGGACACCTCTCGGAGGGGGATTGGGAGGAGCTTTCTTT. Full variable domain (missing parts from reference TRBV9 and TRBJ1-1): DSGVTQTPKHLITATGQRVTLRCSPRSGDLSVYWYQQSLDQGLQFLIQYYNGEERAKGNILERFSAQQFPDLHSELNLSSLELGDSALYFCASSPAGTPLGGGLGGAFFGQGTRLTVV.

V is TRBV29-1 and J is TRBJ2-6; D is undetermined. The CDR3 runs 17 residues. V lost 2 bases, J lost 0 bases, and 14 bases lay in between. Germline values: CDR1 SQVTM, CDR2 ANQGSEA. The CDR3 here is CSVEQYKTRSGANVLTF. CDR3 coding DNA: TGCAGCGTTGAACAATATAAGACACGCTCTGGGGCCAACGTCCTGACTTTC. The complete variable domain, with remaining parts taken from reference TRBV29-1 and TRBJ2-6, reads SAVISQKPSRDICQRGTSLTIQCQVDSQVTMMFWYRQQPGQSLTLIATANQGSEATYESGFVIDKFPISRPNLTFSTLTVSNMSPEDSSIYLCSVEQYKTRSGANVLTFGAGSRLTVL.